This T cell receptor beta chain is drawn from a study of T cells in Graves' hyperthyroidism and ophthalmopathy (dated by TCRdb to about 2019). Notes on the research overall: Peripheral blood samples were taken at the time of initial diagnosis, prior to any treatment. A discovery cohort of about 100 patients, 43 with Graves' ophthalmopathy and approximately 55 with stable Graves' hyperthyroidism, was used to find distinguishing TCR V-J signatures. Prospective prediction of ophthalmopathy was tested in an independent validation cohort consisting of some 18 hyperthyroidism patients and some 15 patients who later progressed to ophthalmopathy. The 85 to 100 discovery patients were randomly split 7:3 into training and test sets. In addition, the study compared T-cell repertoires in thyroid tissue and in blood from about 6 Graves' hyperthyroidism patients. After blood sampling, hyperthyroidism patients were treated with methimazole at a starting dose of 30 mg daily, and ophthalmopathy patients were treated with high-dose intravenous methylprednisolone. According to the paper, TCR Vbeta CDR3 sequencing was carried out on some 130 peripheral blood samples, which came from under 50 ophthalmopathy, around 74 hyperthyroidism and roughly 17 progressor patients.

CDR1 and CDR2 (MDHEN, SYDVKM) derive from the germline V gene. At the junction V is shortened by 3 bases and J by 0 bases, with 7 bases in between. From cysteine to phenylalanine, the CDR3 is 14 amino acids long. Only the CDR3 portion is preserved as DNA: 42 bases, with reading frame beginning at the first base. Ophthalmopathy patients had moderately to severely active disease, with a Clinical Activity Score of 3 or more, a NOSPECS grade of 4 or more, and a disease duration of less than 3 months. Any patient with an uncontrolled infection, another autoimmune disease, pregnancy or lactation was excluded. Diagnoses were established on the basis of clinical symptoms, serum thyroxine and TRAb, thyroid ultrasound, and orbital computed tomography. PBMCs were separated from 7.5 to 10 ml of fresh peripheral blood using Ficoll-Paque density gradient centrifugation. Total RNA was extracted using Trizol reagent, and RNA quality was assessed on an Agilent 2100 Bioanalyzer.

TCR beta CDR3 regions were amplified from RNA transcripts. The first round of RT-PCR for the TCR CDR3 was performed with the HTBI primer set and the Qiagen OneStep RT-PCR kit. Libraries were constructed in a second round of multiplex PCR, after which size selection and purification were performed. Paired-end sequencing of the libraries was performed with 100 bp reads on an Illumina HiSeq2000. The original methods were these. SOAPnuke was used to process the raw data, removing reads that contained adapters or uncalled bases, had a mean Phred below 15, or lacked an exact match to the constant primer or identifier. COPE v1.2.5 was used to merge high-quality paired reads, and clonotypes were defined as unique nucleotide sequences. MiTCR v1.1 was used to align the clonotypes against IMGT TRBV, TRBD and TRBJ reference segments. The analysis included only V-J combinations with a frequency above 0.0001, which together covered 99% to 99.2% of the repertoires. A TCS score was defined as the ratio of F50 (clonal expansion) to E x V (chaos), with BLOSUM62-based TCRdist applied between CDR3 peptides within each V-J. Welch's t-statistics and random forest reduced roughly 540 V-J features to 13, which were used in a naive Bayes classifier (R e1071). TCRdb reworked the public reads: Q25 trimming with fastp, MiXCR clone assembly, productive beta chains retained. A single entry per CDR3 protein holds the most common genes and DNA from its merged rows. The V and J calls were not made by the authors but by TCRdb's processing. Counted in this sample were under 350,000 distinct CDR3 sequences; approximately 17% of them appeared once. The ten most abundant clones make up about 50% of the sample.

What the research found in general, with its limitations: In cross-validation, a model built on a 13 V-J signature told ophthalmopathy apart from stable hyperthyroidism with about 90% sensitivity and roughly 82% specificity, and in testing the same model reached 80%/75%. Most expanded thyroid clonotypes (frequency above 0.001) were also detected in blood, a finding suggesting that blood repertoires may reflect thyroid immune responses. Sample size was not statistically predetermined, and blinding of investigators to group allocation was not performed. During validation, the model predicted progression to ophthalmopathy a median of about 6.3 months ahead of onset, with around 70% sensitivity and about 72% specificity.

This clonotype came up many times. The specificity of this receptor is unknown. There are no base qualities to consult, and no much larger clone falls within one base. The specimen was blood. This TCR was sampled from a woman aged 55-75 years with Graves' ophthalmopathy. The receptor chain draws on TRBV28 and TRBJ2-3; the D gene assignment is ambiguous. The DNA is as follows: TGTGCCAGCAGTTTTATATCTAGCACAGATACGCAGTATTTT. It is translated as CASSFISSTDTQYF.